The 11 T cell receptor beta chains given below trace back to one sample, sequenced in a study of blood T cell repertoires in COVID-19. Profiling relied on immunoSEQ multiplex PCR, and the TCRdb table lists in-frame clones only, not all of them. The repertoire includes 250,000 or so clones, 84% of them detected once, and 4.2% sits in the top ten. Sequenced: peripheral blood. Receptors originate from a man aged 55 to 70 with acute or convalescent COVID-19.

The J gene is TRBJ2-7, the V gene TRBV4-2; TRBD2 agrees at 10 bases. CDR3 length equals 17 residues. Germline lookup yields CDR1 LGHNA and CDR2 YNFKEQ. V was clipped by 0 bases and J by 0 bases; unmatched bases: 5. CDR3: CASSQETSGIPSYEQYF. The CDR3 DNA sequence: TGTGCCAGCAGCCAAGAAACTAGCGGGATACCCTCCTACGAGCAGTACTTC.

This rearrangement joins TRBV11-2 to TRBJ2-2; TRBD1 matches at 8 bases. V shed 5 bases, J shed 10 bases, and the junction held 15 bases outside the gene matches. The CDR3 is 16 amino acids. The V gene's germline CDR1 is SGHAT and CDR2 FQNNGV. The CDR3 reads CASSNGQGLPSLELFF. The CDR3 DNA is TGTGCCAGCAGCAACGGACAGGGCCTCCCGTCGTTGGAGCTGTTTTTT. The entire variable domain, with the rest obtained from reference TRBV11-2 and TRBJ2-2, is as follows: EAGVAQSPRYKIIEKRQSVAFWCNPISGHATLYWYQQILGQGPKLLIQFQNNGVVDDSQLPKDRFSAERLKGVDSTLKIQPAKLEDSAVYLCASSNGQGLPSLELFFGEGSRLTVL.

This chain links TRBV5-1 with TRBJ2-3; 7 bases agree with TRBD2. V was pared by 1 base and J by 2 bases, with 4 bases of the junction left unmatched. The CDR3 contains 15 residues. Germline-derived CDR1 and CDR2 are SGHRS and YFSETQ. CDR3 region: CASSLLGGYTDTQYF. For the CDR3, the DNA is TGCGCCAGCAGCTTGTTGGGGGGGTACACAGATACGCAGTATTTT.

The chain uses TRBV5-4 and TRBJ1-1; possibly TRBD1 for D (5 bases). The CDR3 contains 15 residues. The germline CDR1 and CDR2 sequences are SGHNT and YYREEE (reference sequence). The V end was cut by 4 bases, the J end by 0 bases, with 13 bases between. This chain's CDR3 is CASSQTDPLNTEAFF. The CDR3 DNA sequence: TGTGCCAGCAGCCAGACAGACCCCTTGAACACTGAAGCTTTCTTT.

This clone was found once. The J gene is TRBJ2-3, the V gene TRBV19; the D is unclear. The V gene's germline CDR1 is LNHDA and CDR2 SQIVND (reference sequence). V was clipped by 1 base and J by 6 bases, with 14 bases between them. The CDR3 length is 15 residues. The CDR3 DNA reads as TGTGCCAGTAGTATAGGGAAACAGACCACGGATACGCAGTATTTT. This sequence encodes CASSIGKQTTDTQYF.

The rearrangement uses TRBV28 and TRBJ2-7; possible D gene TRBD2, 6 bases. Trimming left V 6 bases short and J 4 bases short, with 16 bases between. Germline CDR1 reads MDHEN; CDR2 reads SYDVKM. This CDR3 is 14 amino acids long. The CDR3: CASSKLRRGYEQYF. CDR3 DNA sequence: TGTGCCAGCAGCAAACTCCGACGGGGGTACGAGCAGTACTTC.

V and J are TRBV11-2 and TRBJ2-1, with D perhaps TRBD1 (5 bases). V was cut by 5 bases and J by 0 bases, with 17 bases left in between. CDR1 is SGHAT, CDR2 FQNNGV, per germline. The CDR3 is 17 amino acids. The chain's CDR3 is CASSTYGTGSSYNEQFF. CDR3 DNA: TGTGCCAGCAGCACTTATGGAACAGGAAGCTCCTACAATGAGCAGTTCTTC.

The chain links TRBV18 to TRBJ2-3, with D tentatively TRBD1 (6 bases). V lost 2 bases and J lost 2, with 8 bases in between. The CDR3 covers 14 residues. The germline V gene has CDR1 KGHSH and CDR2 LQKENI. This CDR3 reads CASSPRTVTDTQYF. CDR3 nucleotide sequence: TGTGCCAGCTCACCAAGGACAGTCACAGATACGCAGTATTTT.

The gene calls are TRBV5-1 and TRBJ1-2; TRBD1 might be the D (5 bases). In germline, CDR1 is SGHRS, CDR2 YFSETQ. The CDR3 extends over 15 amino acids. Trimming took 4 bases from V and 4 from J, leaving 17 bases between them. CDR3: CASSPGGRAAYGYTF. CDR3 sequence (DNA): TGCGCCAGCAGCCCCGGGGGGAGGGCGGCCTATGGCTACACCTTC.

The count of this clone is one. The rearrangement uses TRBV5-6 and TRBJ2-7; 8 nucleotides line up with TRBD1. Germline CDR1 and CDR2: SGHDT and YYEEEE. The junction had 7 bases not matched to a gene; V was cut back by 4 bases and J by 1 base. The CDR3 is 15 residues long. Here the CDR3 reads CASSRPGGWSYEQYF. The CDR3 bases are TGTGCCAGCAGCCGTCCAGGGGGCTGGTCCTACGAGCAGTACTTC.

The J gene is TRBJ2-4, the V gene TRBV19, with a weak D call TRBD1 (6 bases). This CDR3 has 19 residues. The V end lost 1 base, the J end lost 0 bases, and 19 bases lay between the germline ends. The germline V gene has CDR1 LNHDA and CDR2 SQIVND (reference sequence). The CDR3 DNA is TGTGCCAGTAGTATAGGCGTGTGGAAACAGGGAATAGCCAAAAACATTCAGTACTTC. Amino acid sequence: CASSIGVWKQGIAKNIQYF.